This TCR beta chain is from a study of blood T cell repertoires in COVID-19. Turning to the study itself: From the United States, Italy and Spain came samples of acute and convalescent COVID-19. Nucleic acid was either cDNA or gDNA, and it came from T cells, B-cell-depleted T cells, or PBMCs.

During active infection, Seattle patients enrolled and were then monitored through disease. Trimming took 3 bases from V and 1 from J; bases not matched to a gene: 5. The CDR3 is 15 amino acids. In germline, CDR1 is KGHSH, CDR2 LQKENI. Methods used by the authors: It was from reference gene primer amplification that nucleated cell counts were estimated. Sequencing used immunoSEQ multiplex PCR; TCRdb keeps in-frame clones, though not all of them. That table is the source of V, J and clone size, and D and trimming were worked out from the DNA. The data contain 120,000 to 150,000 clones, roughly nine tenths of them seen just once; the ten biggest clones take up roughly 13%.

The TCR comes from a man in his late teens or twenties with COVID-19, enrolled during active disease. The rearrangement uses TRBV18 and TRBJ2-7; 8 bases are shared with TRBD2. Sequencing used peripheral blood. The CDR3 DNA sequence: TGTGCCAGCTCACCGGGCGGGGGGCAATCCTACGAGCAGTACTTC. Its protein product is CASSPGGGQSYEQYF.